This T cell receptor (beta chain) was profiled in a study of blood T cell repertoires in COVID-19. Across the study: Samples representing acute and convalescent COVID-19 were sourced from the United States, Italy and Spain. The analysed material was cDNA or gDNA that came from T cells, B-cell-depleted T cells, or PBMCs.

There are 13 residues in the CDR3. V gave up 3 bases and J gave up 3 bases, with 6 bases separating them. The authors' processing: The authors estimated nucleated cell counts from reference gene primer amplification. TCRdb keeps only in-frame clones here, not all; method: immunoSEQ multiplex PCR. That table gives V, J and clone size, and the DNA gave D and trimming. This table holds approximately 260,000 clones, around 87% found once. This chain uses TRBV5-3 with TRBJ2-2; no definite D call. TRBV5-3 is an ORF; its function is uncertain. This clonotype was obtained from a man aged 55 to 70 who had recovered from COVID-19. The sequencing input was peripheral blood. The CDR3 region is CARSSRDTGELFF. The CDR3 DNA follows: TGTGCCAGAAGCTCCCGGGACACCGGGGAGCTGTTTTTT.